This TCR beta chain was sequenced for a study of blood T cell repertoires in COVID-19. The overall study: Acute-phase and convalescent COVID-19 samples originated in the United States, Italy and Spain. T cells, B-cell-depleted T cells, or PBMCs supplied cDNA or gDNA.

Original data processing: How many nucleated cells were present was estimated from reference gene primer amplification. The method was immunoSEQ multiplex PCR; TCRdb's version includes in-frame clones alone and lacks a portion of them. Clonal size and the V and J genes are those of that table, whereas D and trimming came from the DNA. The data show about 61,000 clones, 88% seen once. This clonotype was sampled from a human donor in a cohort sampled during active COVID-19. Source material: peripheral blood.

CDR3 loop: CASSPSLGLGYTF. The CDR3 coding sequence is TGTGCCAGCAGCCCGAGTTTGGGGCTTGGCTACACCTTC. This chain links TRBV7-2 with TRBJ1-2; TRBD1 is a possible D gene (5 bases). Trimming took off 5 bases at V and 7 bases at J, with 14 bases between the two ends. The CDR3 is 13 residues long. Germline V gene sequence: CDR1 SGHTA, CDR2 FQGNSA.